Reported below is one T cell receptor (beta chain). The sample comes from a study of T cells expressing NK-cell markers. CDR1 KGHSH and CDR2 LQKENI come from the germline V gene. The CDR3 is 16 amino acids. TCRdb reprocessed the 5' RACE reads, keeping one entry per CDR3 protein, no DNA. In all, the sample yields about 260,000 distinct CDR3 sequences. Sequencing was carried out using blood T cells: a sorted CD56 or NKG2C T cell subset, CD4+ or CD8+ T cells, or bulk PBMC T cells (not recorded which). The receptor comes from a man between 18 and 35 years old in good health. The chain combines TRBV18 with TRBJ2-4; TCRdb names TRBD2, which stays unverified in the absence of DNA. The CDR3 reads CASSTSSVLAKNIQYF.